This T cell receptor beta chain comes out of a study of blood T cell repertoires in COVID-19. The CDR3 contains 12 residues. Germline CDR1 MNHNY, CDR2 SVGAGI (reference sequence). V was pared by 0 bases and J by 7 bases, with 4 bases between. Assay: immunoSEQ multiplex PCR; the TCRdb copy retains only in-frame clones and omits some. The data contain 250,000 or so clones, roughly 88% of them seen just once; the ten biggest clones take up 1.3% to 1.5%. The sequence was obtained from an elderly man with acute or convalescent COVID-19. The chain uses TRBV6-6 and TRBJ2-1; unclear D gene. Sequenced sample: peripheral blood. The CDR3 protein is CASSYSTNEQFF. The CDR3 region has the DNA TGTGCCAGCAGTTACTCAACAAATGAGCAGTTCTTC.